The TCR beta chain described here comes from a study of T cells in tumors after PD-1 blockade. Only in-frame clones appear in the TCRdb table, and some are missing; sequencing was by immunoSEQ multiplex PCR. The profile shows about 63,000 clones, approximately 79% of them singletons. The source was PBMCs, collected after anti-PD-1 treatment. The clonotype originates from a human donor with basal cell carcinoma.

CDR3 loop: CASSLPTGVREKLFF. CDR3 DNA sequence: TGTGCCAGCAGCTTACCGACAGGGGTTCGCGAAAAACTGTTTTTT. The chain carries TRBV28 and TRBJ1-4; the match to TRBD1 covers 8 bases. Germline CDR1 reads MDHEN; CDR2 reads SYDVKM. This CDR3 contains 15 residues. J was trimmed by 8 bases and V by 6 bases; bases with no gene match: 11.